The T cell receptor beta chain under discussion was sequenced for a study of blood T cells in healthy people across ages. Alongside a J-beta primer mix, a sample-barcoded 5' primer served in a second PCR lasting 7 to 11 cycles. Template switching added a 12-random-nucleotide identifier to every cDNA molecule. Via MiXCR, TCRdb re-called the 5' RACE reads, giving one row per CDR3 protein. The sample has over a million distinct CDR3 sequences, less than 45% seen once. Sequenced input: blood. The source is a woman aged 18-29 years in good health.

The chain's CDR3 is CASSGTSGSWETQYF. CDR3 nucleotide sequence: TGTGCCAGCAGTGGGACTAGCGGGAGTTGGGAGACCCAGTACTTC. The V and J genes are TRBV6-5 and TRBJ2-4; 14 bases are shared with TRBD2. The better agreement between TRBJ2-5 and the DNA end casts doubt on the J call. This CDR3 region has 15 residues. CDR1 and CDR2 from the germline V gene are MNHEY and SVGAGI.